What follows describes a single T cell receptor (beta chain). Vbeta (60) and Jbeta (13) primers were used in the PCR. Clones were sequenced by immunoSEQ multiplex PCR, and TCRdb holds only the in-frame ones, with some missing. The sample includes fewer than 150,000 clones, 60% to 85% seen only once; the top ten take under 4.5%. The data were taken from a study of cytomegalovirus exposure and HLA in healthy donors. Germline CDR1 is SGHRS and CDR2 is YFSETQ. The CDR3 runs to 14 residues. V dropped 2 bases and J dropped 2; count of bases not matched to a gene: 1. The chain has TRBV5-1 and TRBJ2-7, with TRBD2 matching 10 bases. The sequence came from a man between 18 and 29 years old in good health and CMV-seronegative. The specimen sequenced was PBMCs. This CDR3 is CASSLAGGAYEQYF. CDR3 nucleotide sequence: TGCGCCAGCAGCTTAGCGGGAGGGGCCTACGAGCAGTACTTC.